These 10 T cell receptor beta chains originate from one sample sequenced in a study of blood T cell repertoires in COVID-19. Some clones are missing from TCRdb's copy, which holds only in-frame ones; the method was immunoSEQ multiplex PCR. The table has tens of thousands of clones, roughly 89% seen once. The sample comprised peripheral blood. These receptors all stem from a woman in her sixties with COVID-19, enrolled during active disease.

This clone was found once. The chain recombines TRBV28 with TRBJ2-7, with TRBD2 matching 7 bases. The V and J ends lost 8 bases and 4 bases, in that order; junction bases with no gene match: 11. The CDR3 sequence is 14 residues long. Germline CDR1 and CDR2: MDHEN and SYDVKM. In DNA, the CDR3 is TGTGCCAGCCGGACCGGGACTAAGCCTTACGAGCAGTACTTC. It yields the protein CASRTGTKPYEQYF.

The chain carries TRBV19 and TRBJ1-5; 7 bases map to TRBD1. CDR1 is LNHDA, CDR2 SQIVND, per germline (reference sequence). This CDR3 region has 14 residues. J was trimmed by 6 bases and V by 3 bases; bases with no gene match: 5. The CDR3 nucleotides are TGTGCCAGTAGTATTTTACAGGGGAGTCAGCCCCAGCATTTT. As protein: CASSILQGSQPQHF.

The chain has TRBV29-1 and TRBJ2-3, with D hard to call. The length of the CDR3 is 11 residues. Trimming left V 7 bases short and J 3 bases short, with 8 bases between. Per germline, CDR1 SQVTM and CDR2 ANQGSEA. The CDR3: CSARYTDTQYF. CDR3 nucleotide sequence: TGCAGCGCCCGGTATACAGATACGCAGTATTTT.

In DNA form, the CDR3 reads TGCAGTGCTAGTGCTAGCGGGAGGACACTAGGGACCCAGTACTTC. This translates into CSASASGRTLGTQYF. V is TRBV20-1 and J is TRBJ2-5, with 11 nucleotides matching TRBD2. From germline, CDR1 is DFQATT and CDR2 SNEGSKA (reference sequence). J gave up 7 bases and V 3 bases, and 10 bases lay outside the gene matches. CDR3 length equals 15 residues.

V is TRBV4-1 and J is TRBJ2-3, with D perhaps TRBD2 (5 bases). The CDR3 runs 18 residues. V lost 1 base and J lost 2, with 19 bases in between. CDR1 is MGHRA, CDR2 YSYEKL, per germline. The CDR3 here is CASSQVLGRKTDTDTQYF. CDR3 sequence (DNA): TGCGCCAGCAGCCAAGTACTAGGACGCAAAACCGACACAGATACGCAGTATTTT.

J is TRBJ2-1 and V is TRBV15; TRBD2 matches at 9 bases. V lost 8 bases and J lost 0; bases outside the gene matches: 5. The V gene's germline CDR1 is LNHNV and CDR2 YYDKDF (reference sequence). This CDR3 has 15 residues. The CDR3 here is CATEAGGSSYNEQFF. The CDR3 DNA reads as TGTGCCACCGAGGCGGGAGGGAGCTCCTACAATGAGCAGTTCTTC.

J is TRBJ2-2 and V is TRBV7-2; D is unclear. The V end was cut by 11 bases, the J end by 3 bases, with 10 bases between. Germline CDR1 SGHTA, CDR2 FQGNSA. This CDR3 has 12 amino acids. CDR3 sequence reads: CARRLHTGELFF. In DNA, the CDR3 is TGTGCCCGGAGACTTCACACCGGGGAGCTGTTTTTT.

V usage is TRBV28 and J usage is TRBJ1-2; D is possibly TRBD1 (6 bases). V lost 6 bases to trimming and J lost 14 bases, with 22 bases between them. Germline V gene data show CDR1 as MDHEN and CDR2 as SYDVKM. The CDR3 consists of 13 residues. This CDR3 is CASSQGQSMATTF. In DNA, the CDR3 is TGTGCCAGCAGCCAAGGACAGTCTATGGCTACAACCTTC.

The chain combines TRBV10-3 with TRBJ2-7; the D gene is possibly TRBD2 (5 bases). The germline CDR1 and CDR2 sequences are ENHRY and SYGVKD. This CDR3 spans 14 amino acids. V lost 8 bases to trimming and J lost 2 bases, with 16 bases between them. The CDR3 coding sequence is TGTGCCATCCGAGGGCGCCAAGGGACCTACGAGCAGTACTTC. Amino acids: CAIRGRQGTYEQYF.

The genes are TRBV30 and TRBJ1-1; D gene unclear. Germline assignment: CDR1 GTSNPN and CDR2 SVGIG (reference sequence). The CDR3 is 14 residues long. The V end was cut by 0 bases, the J end by 1 base, with 9 bases between. The CDR3 DNA reads TGTGCCTGGAGTGTACTTTTCCCGAACACTGAAGCTTTCTTT. Amino acids: CAWSVLFPNTEAFF.